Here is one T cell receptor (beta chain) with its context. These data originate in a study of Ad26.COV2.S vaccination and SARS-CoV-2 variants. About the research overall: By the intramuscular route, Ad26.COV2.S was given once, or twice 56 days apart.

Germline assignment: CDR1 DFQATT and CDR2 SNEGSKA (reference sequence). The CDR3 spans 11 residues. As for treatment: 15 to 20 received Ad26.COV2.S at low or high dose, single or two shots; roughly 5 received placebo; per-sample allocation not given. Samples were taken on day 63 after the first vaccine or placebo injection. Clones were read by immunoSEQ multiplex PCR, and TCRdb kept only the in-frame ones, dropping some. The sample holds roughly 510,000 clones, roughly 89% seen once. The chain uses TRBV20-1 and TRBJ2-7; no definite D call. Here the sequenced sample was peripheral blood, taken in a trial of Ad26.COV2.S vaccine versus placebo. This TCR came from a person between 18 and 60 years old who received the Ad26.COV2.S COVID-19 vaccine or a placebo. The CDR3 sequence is CRPTDHYEQYF. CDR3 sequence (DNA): TGCAGACCGACGGACCATTACGAGCAGTACTTC.